The present T cell receptor (beta chain) was sequenced within a study of CD8+ T cells in alopecia areata. Sequencing relied on a cDNA template that was reverse transcribed from extracted RNA. TCRdb's table, derived via immunoSEQ multiplex PCR, lists solely in-frame clones and lacks some. The sample shows some 170,000 clones, 53% of them seen only once. The treatment denotes: oral pan-JAK inhibitor, 5-10 mg twice daily. V lost 6 bases, J lost 3 bases, and 11 bases lay in between. Germline V gives CDR1 MNHNY, CDR2 SVGAGI (reference sequence). This CDR3 contains 13 residues. This TCR was recovered from a human donor with alopecia areata. This chain links TRBV6-6 with TRBJ1-1; possibly TRBD1 for D (6 bases). The sample in question was CD8+ T cells sorted from blood, obtained at week 24, from a patient treated with tofacitinib. The CDR3 loop reads CASSKTGYTEAFF. The CDR3 DNA sequence: TGTGCCAGCAGCAAAACAGGGTACACTGAAGCTTTCTTT.